One TCR beta chain is described in this entry. This record comes from a study of shared clonotypes between healthy human individuals. Profiling relied on immunoSEQ multiplex PCR, and the TCRdb table lists in-frame clones only, not all of them. The table lists about 2.3 million clones, 80% to 95% of them singletons. The receptor's source is a man aged 18 to 29 in good health. Some clones in this sample may be carry-over from other donors' samples. The sample consisted of naive CD4+ T cells from PBMCs. Subset in this sample: CD45RA+ positively selected.

In DNA form, the CDR3 reads TGCGCCAGCAGTGAGAGGGCAGGGAGCACTGAAGCTTTCTTT. It is translated as CASSERAGSTEAFF. V is TRBV10-2 and J is TRBJ1-1; tentatively, D is TRBD1 (5 bases). The CDR3 is 14 residues long. Germline-derived CDR1 and CDR2 are WSHSY and SAAADI. Between the trimmed V and J ends, which lost 2 bases and 4 bases, there was a span of 11 bases.